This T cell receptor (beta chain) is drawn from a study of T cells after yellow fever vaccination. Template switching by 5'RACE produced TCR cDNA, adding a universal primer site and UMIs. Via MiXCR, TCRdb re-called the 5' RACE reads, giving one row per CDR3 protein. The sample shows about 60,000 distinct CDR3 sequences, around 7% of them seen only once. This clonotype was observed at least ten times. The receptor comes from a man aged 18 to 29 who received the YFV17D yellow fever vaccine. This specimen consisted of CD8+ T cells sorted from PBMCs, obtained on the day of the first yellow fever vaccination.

The CDR3 loop is CASGFSPGEQFF. CDR3 DNA sequence: TGTGCTAGTGGTTTTAGTCCGGGTGAGCAGTTCTTC. This chain joins TRBV12-5 and TRBJ2-1; D not resolved. The CDR3 is made up of 12 amino acids. V was shortened by 3 bases and J by 9 bases, with 9 bases between the two germline ends. Germline CDR1 LGHNT, CDR2 FRNRAP.